What follows are 28 T cell receptor beta chains derived from one specimen sequenced in a study of CXCR3-negative and CXCR3-positive naive CD8 T cells. Study results and limitations: CXCR3-positive naive cells carried more hydrophobic TRB CDR3s than CXCR3-negative ones.

5' RACE with UMI labels generated the TRB cDNA libraries. Reprocessing the 5' RACE reads, TCRdb reports a single entry for every CDR3 protein and omits DNA. The table lists around 110,000 distinct CDR3 sequences, with 0.3% to 0.4% in the top ten. These receptors' antigens are unknown. Sequencing input: naive CXCR3+ CD8+ T cells from blood. Subset defined: CD45RO-CCR7+CD27+CD95- naive CD8+ T cells expressing CXCR3 (TNR3+). All receptors derive from a human donor in good health. Some clones in this sample may be carry-over from other donors' samples.

J is TRBJ2-1 and V is TRBV14; the D call of TRBD1 rests on TCRdb alone, since no DNA is present to check it. CDR1 is SGHDN and CDR2 is FVKESK in the germline V gene. The CDR3 loop spans 17 amino acids. This chain's CDR3 is CASSQEGGGGPRNEQFF. The full variable domain, its missing parts supplied by reference TRBV14 and TRBJ2-1, is EAGVTQFPSHSVIEKGQTVTLRCDPISGHDNLYWYRRVMGKEIKFLLHFVKESKQDESGMPNNRFLAERTGGTYSTLKVQPAELEDSGVYFCASSQEGGGGPRNEQFFGPGTRLTVL.

The gene calls are TRBV23-1 and TRBJ2-7; TCRdb gives TRBD2 as the D gene, but with no DNA this cannot be confirmed. TRBV23-1 counts as an open reading frame of uncertain function. The CDR3 covers 13 residues. Here the CDR3 reads CASSREGSYEQYF.

The CDR3 sequence is CASSFIQGPYNEQFF. The gene calls are TRBV7-8 and TRBJ2-1. Germline lookup yields CDR1 SGHVS and CDR2 FQNEAQ. The CDR3 extends over 15 amino acids.

The V gene is TRBV7-3, the J gene TRBJ1-1. CDR1 is SGHTA, CDR2 FQGTGA, per germline. The CDR3 has 13 residues. CDR3 loop: CASSLRMYTEAFF.

The CDR3 loop is CASSQEGAYEQYF. The chain links TRBV4-3 to TRBJ2-7. Germline values: CDR1 LGHNA, CDR2 YSLEER. This CDR3 is 13 amino acids long.

The CDR3: CASSPTGWYNEQFF. This rearrangement joins TRBV23-1 to TRBJ2-1; the TCRdb call, TRBD1, lacks DNA for checking. TRBV23-1 counts as an open reading frame of uncertain function. The CDR3 extends over 14 amino acids.

The chain links TRBV4-1 to TRBJ2-1; without DNA, the TCRdb call of TRBD1 cannot be checked. CDR3 length equals 16 residues. Germline V CDR1 and CDR2: MGHRA, YSYEKL. CDR3 sequence reads: CASSQTSGTGTYEQFF.

This chain connects TRBV30 to TRBJ1-5; absent DNA, TCRdb's TRBD1 call cannot be checked. Germline V gives CDR1 GTSNPN, CDR2 SVGIG (reference sequence). This CDR3 spans 14 amino acids. The CDR3 reads CAWSTGVGNQPQHF.

The chain joins TRBV6-5 to TRBJ1-1; TCRdb's D call, TRBD1, is unchecked because there is no DNA. The CDR3 is 17 residues long. Germline CDR1 and CDR2: MNHEY and SVGAGI. The CDR3 region is CASSYSRQGVMNTEAFF.

The rearrangement joins TRBV7-6 to TRBJ2-7. Germline loops: CDR1 SGHVS, CDR2 FNYEAQ. CDR3 length: 13 amino acids. The chain's CDR3 is CASSPTLGYEQYF.

This chain joins TRBV7-3 and TRBJ2-1; the TCRdb D gene call, TRBD1, has no DNA to confirm it. Per the germline V gene, CDR1 is SGHTA and CDR2 is FQGTGA. CDR3 length equals 12 residues. The CDR3 region is CASSLQGDEQFF.

The chain carries TRBV6-5 and TRBJ2-3; TCRdb picks TRBD2, but there is no DNA to check that call. Germline V lookup: CDR1 MNHEY, CDR2 SVGAGI. The CDR3 is 18 amino acids. The CDR3 spells CASSPTYLGLALTDTQYF.

The rearrangement links TRBV29-1 to TRBJ2-1; TCRdb proposes TRBD2, but this gene call is untestable without DNA. Germline values: CDR1 SQVTM, CDR2 ANQGSEA. The CDR3 spans 12 residues. CDR3 loop: CSVDGLPNEQFF.

The chain recombines TRBV5-1 with TRBJ1-1. Germline assignment: CDR1 SGHRS and CDR2 YFSETQ. This CDR3 is 13 amino acids long. This CDR3 is CASSFGQPTEAFF.

The chain recombines TRBV20-1 with TRBJ1-1. The CDR3 runs to 12 residues. Germline-derived CDR1 and CDR2 are DFQATT and SNEGSKA (reference sequence). The CDR3: CSAKRKNTEAFF.

The chain employs TRBV28 and TRBJ1-2; checking the TCRdb D call of TRBD1 is not possible without DNA. Per germline, CDR1 MDHEN and CDR2 SYDVKM. CDR3 length: 15 residues. The CDR3: CASSQTDRGPYGYTF.

J is TRBJ1-1 and V is TRBV5-1; TCRdb's D call of TRBD1 is untestable without DNA. Germline V gene sequence: CDR1 SGHRS, CDR2 YFSETQ. The CDR3 is 13 residues long. The CDR3 reads CASSLEGRTEAFF.

The chain has TRBV10-3 and TRBJ1-2. Per germline, CDR1 ENHRY and CDR2 SYGVKD. There are 15 residues in the CDR3. CDR3 in amino acids: CAISESGQINYGYTF.

The chain uses TRBV6-5 and TRBJ2-1; TCRdb lists TRBD1, though no DNA is available to test this call. The germline gives CDR1 MNHEY, CDR2 SVGAGI. This CDR3 contains 16 residues. CDR3 sequence: CASSPPPRGTGNEQFF.

This sequence joins TRBV7-3 and TRBJ1-1. Germline CDR1 is SGHTA and CDR2 is FQGTGA. CDR3 length: 15 residues. This chain's CDR3 is CASSLSGELNTEAFF.

V usage is TRBV29-1 and J usage is TRBJ2-4; TCRdb's D gene call, TRBD2, goes unchecked for lack of DNA. CDR1 is SQVTM and CDR2 is ANQGSEA in the germline V gene. This CDR3 has 14 residues. The CDR3 protein is CSVDGEEAKNIQYF.

The chain is built from TRBV5-1 and TRBJ2-2; TCRdb selects TRBD1, and the lack of DNA leaves this call unchecked. The germline CDR1 and CDR2 sequences are SGHRS and YFSETQ. The CDR3 runs to 14 residues. The CDR3 loop reads CASSNTGVPGELFF.

The chain carries TRBV29-1 and TRBJ1-1; the D call from TCRdb, TRBD1, cannot be confirmed without DNA. The CDR3 is 13 amino acids. The germline V gene encodes CDR1 SQVTM and CDR2 ANQGSEA. Here the CDR3 reads CSVDAGLNTEAFF.

V is TRBV6-2 or TRBV6-3 and J is TRBJ2-7. The CDR3 is made up of 13 amino acids. Germline V CDR1 and CDR2: MNHEY, SVGEGT. The chain's CDR3 is CASSYSVVHEQYF.

This chain joins TRBV4-3 and TRBJ2-4; TCRdb's assignment of TRBD1 cannot be checked, as there is no DNA. The CDR3 loop spans 15 amino acids. Germline V gene data show CDR1 as LGHNA and CDR2 as YSLEER. CDR3 sequence: CASSQGPGSKNIQYF.

J is TRBJ2-1 and V is TRBV29-1. Germline V CDR1 and CDR2: SQVTM, ANQGSEA. This CDR3 has 14 residues. The CDR3 protein is CRELGGSSYNEQFF.

CDR3 amino acids: CSARDPHRDSYEQYF. The chain joins TRBV20-1 to TRBJ2-7; TCRdb designates TRBD1, a call that cannot be tested without DNA. CDR3 length: 15 residues. CDR1 and CDR2 from the germline V gene are DFQATT and SNEGSKA (reference sequence).

J is TRBJ2-3 and V is TRBV29-1; lacking DNA, the TRBD2 call made by TCRdb goes unchecked. This CDR3 comprises 16 residues. Germline CDR1 reads SQVTM; CDR2 reads ANQGSEA. CDR3 sequence: CSVEPRSGRNTDTQYF.